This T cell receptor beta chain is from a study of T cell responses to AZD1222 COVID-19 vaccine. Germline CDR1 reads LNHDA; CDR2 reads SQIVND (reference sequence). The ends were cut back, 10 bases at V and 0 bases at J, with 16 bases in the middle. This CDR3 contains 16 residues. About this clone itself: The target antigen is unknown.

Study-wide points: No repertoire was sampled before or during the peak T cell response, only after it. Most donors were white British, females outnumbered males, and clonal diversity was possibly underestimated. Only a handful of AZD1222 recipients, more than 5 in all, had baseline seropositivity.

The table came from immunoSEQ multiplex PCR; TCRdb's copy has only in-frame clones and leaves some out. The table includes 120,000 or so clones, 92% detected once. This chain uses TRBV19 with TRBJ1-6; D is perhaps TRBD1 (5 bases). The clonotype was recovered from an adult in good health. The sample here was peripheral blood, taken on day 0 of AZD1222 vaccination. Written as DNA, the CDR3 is TGTGCCACCCGGGGACCATTGAGCTCCTATAATTCACCCCTCCACTTT. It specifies CATRGPLSSYNSPLHF.